These T cell receptor beta chains were read from a single sample in a study of blood T cell repertoires in COVID-19. Assay: immunoSEQ multiplex PCR; the TCRdb copy retains only in-frame clones and omits some. The profile shows over 300,000 clones, 85% to 90% of them singletons. Input material: peripheral blood. The receptors were sampled from a man between 18 and 35 years old with active or convalescent COVID-19. Both conserved end residues are part of each CDR3.

TRBV7-2	TRBJ2-5	14	CASSPRGVRETQYF
TRBV11-2	TRBJ1-2	16	CASSLVGTGADYGYTF
TRBV27	TRBJ2-1	16	CASSLATSGIPPEQFF
TRBV6-2/TRBV6-3	TRBJ1-3	16	CASSYAGGSSGNTIYF
TRBV7-9	TRBJ2-3	14	CASSLVQGADTQYF
TRBV19	TRBJ1-2	13	CASSVQLNYGYTF
TRBV2	TRBJ2-7	14	CASSESPRTYEQYF
TRBV9	TRBJ2-7	14	CASSGSGLAHEQYF
TRBV7-9	TRBJ2-1	13	CASSWPVENEQFF
TRBV10-1	TRBJ2-2	18	CASSEFTGQRAGTGELFF
TRBV9	TRBJ2-3	13	CASRPTGADTQYF
TRBV27	TRBJ2-7	15	CASSWTSGKSYEQYF
TRBV24-1	TRBJ2-1	16	CATSDKDRVAYNEQFF
TRBV4-3	TRBJ1-2	19	CASSQEGFMAGQANYGYTF
TRBV15	TRBJ2-7	15	CATSRVGTGLYEQYF
TRBV5-4	TRBJ2-5	18	CASSLPGLAGVAGETQYF
TRBV28	TRBJ2-5	15	CASRKDRGHLETQYF
TRBV9	TRBJ2-3	16	CASSFSGAVGTDTQYF
TRBV7-9	TRBJ1-3	14	CASSLAAVGNTIYF
TRBV7-3	TRBJ2-7	13	CASSPSGLGEQYF
TRBV28	TRBJ1-5	17	CASSFVGQINSNQPQHF
TRBV7-8	TRBJ2-2	16	CASSFWTSGGARELFF
TRBV28	TRBJ1-4	16	CASSGGLGRGQEKLFF
TRBV3-1/TRBV3-2	TRBJ2-1	16	CASSPAVESSYNEQFF
TRBV13	TRBJ1-1	13	CASSSGPDSEAFF
TRBV4-1	TRBJ2-5	13	CASSPDSKETQYF
TRBV18	TRBJ1-1	17	CASSPSDLQVSNTEAFF
TRBV28	TRBJ1-5	13	CASSRQTNQPQHF
TRBV9	TRBJ1-6	15	CASSVLDSSFSPLHF
TRBV19	TRBJ2-3	13	CASSVADTDTQYF
TRBV5-6	TRBJ1-5	16	CASSLGQGISNQPQHF
TRBV6-2/TRBV6-3	TRBJ1-2	13	CASSGTELYGYTF
TRBV5-1	TRBJ1-2	15	CASSLDPGDLNGYTF
TRBV7-5	TRBJ2-1	14	CARSLRSSRDEQFF
TRBV4-3	TRBJ2-1	15	CASSQAGGAYNEQFF
TRBV24-1	TRBJ2-2	16	CATSDFRAGPGGELFF
TRBV12-3/TRBV12-4	TRBJ1-1	13	CASSLYVDTEAFF
TRBV2	TRBJ1-1	14	CASSRTGDVFEAFF
TRBV19	TRBJ2-1	10	CATRGGEQFF
TRBV7-6	TRBJ2-7	15	CASSTRGGAGYEQYF
TRBV6-5	TRBJ1-5	14	CASSLQGTGQPQHF
TRBV5-8	TRBJ1-1	17	CASSLRGGLRKNTEAFF
TRBV2	TRBJ2-1	16	CASSERTSGGAYEQFF
TRBV18	TRBJ1-5	16	CASSVTGPPSNQPQHF
TRBV6-1	TRBJ1-3	14	CASSEGQGGNTIYF
TRBV11-1	TRBJ2-5	14	CASSYSRTQETQYF
TRBV19	TRBJ2-3	13	CATSGQGRDTQYF
TRBV6-5	TRBJ2-4	16	CASSSPGTGASTIQYF
TRBV7-8	TRBJ2-5	15	CASSPGTSGVKTQYF
TRBV6-5	TRBJ2-3	15	CASSFYGGGTDTQYF
TRBV7-8	TRBJ2-7	16	CASTKRSGLNSYEQYF
TRBV19	TRBJ2-1	14	CASSIAGGPNEQFF
TRBV13	TRBJ2-7	14	CASSSGQGPYEQYF
TRBV11-2	TRBJ1-2	13	CASSLDIVYGYTF
TRBV2	TRBJ1-6	16	CASRISTEIYNSPLHF
TRBV13	TRBJ2-3	16	CASSLGSGLVTDTQYF
TRBV2	TRBJ2-2	17	CASSEGLGWINTGELFF
TRBV25-1	TRBJ1-4	11	CASSHNEKLFF
TRBV4-2	TRBJ1-1	15	CASSPGQGGNTEAFF
TRBV28	TRBJ1-6	15	CASNSGGSYNSPLHF